The TCR beta chain under discussion was sequenced for a study of blood T cell repertoires in COVID-19. At the level of the study: Acute-phase and convalescent COVID-19 samples originated in the United States, Italy and Spain. Sources were T cells, B-cell-depleted T cells, or PBMCs; the material itself was cDNA or gDNA.

In the original processing: How many nucleated cells were present was estimated from reference gene primer amplification. Sequenced by immunoSEQ multiplex PCR; TCRdb stores in-frame clones only, minus some. That table is the source of V, J and clone size, and D and trimming were worked out from the DNA. Here the sample spans some 200,000 clones, approximately 87% being singletons. CDR3 length: 13 amino acids. Trimming took off 8 bases at V and 1 base at J, with 11 bases between the two ends. The V gene's germline CDR1 is MDHEN and CDR2 SYDVKM. The TCR was taken from a woman aged 70-85 years with acute or convalescent COVID-19. V and J are TRBV28 and TRBJ1-2; D unresolved. The sequenced material came from peripheral blood. CDR3 nucleotides: TGTGCCAGCTTTGACCGGAGTAACTATGGCTACACCTTC. Translated, it gives CASFDRSNYGYTF.